These 31 T cell receptor beta chains were sequenced from one sample in a study of blood T cell repertoires in COVID-19. Clones were sequenced by immunoSEQ multiplex PCR, and TCRdb holds only the in-frame ones, with some missing. The data hold around 120,000 clones, with around 83% observed a single time. The sequencing input was peripheral blood. The receptor set was obtained from a man older than 75 with active or convalescent COVID-19.

J is TRBJ1-4 and V is TRBV9; 7 bases agree with TRBD1. V was clipped by 4 bases and J by 5 bases; unmatched bases: 8. From germline, CDR1 is SGDLS and CDR2 YYNGEE. The CDR3 has 15 residues. The CDR3 here is CASSPRTGTNEKLFF. The CDR3 coding sequence is TGTGCCAGCAGCCCCAGGACAGGTACGAATGAAAAACTGTTTTTT.

This chain joins TRBV7-2 and TRBJ2-7; 7 positions agree with TRBD1. Germline assignment: CDR1 SGHTA and CDR2 FQGNSA. Trimming removed 5 bases from V and 4 bases from J; junction bases left unmatched: 2. This CDR3 has 12 amino acids. The CDR3: CASSIQGYEQYF. CDR3 coding DNA: TGTGCCAGCAGCATACAGGGGTACGAGCAGTACTTC.

This chain uses TRBV28 with TRBJ1-6, with D perhaps TRBD1 (5 bases). Trimming took 5 bases from V and 10 from J, leaving 21 bases between them. The CDR3 has 16 amino acids. The germline gives CDR1 MDHEN, CDR2 SYDVKM. In DNA form, the CDR3 reads TGTGCCAGCAGTCCCCCCCGGGGGGGACGGAAATCACCCCTCCACTTT. Translating gives CASSPPRGGRKSPLHF.

The rearrangement joins TRBV13 to TRBJ1-2, with D unclear. Looked up from germline, CDR1 is PRHDT and CDR2 is FYEKMQ (reference sequence). CDR3 length equals 14 residues. The germline V and J ends were trimmed by 1 base and 5 bases, with 11 bases remaining between them. The chain's CDR3 is CASSLETGRYGYTF. CDR3 sequence (DNA): TGTGCCAGCAGCTTAGAAACGGGGAGGTATGGCTACACCTTC.

This chain uses TRBV5-1 with TRBJ1-2; maybe TRBD1 (6 bases). The ends were cut back, 4 bases at V and 0 bases at J, with 10 bases in the middle. The germline CDR1 and CDR2 sequences are SGHRS and YFSETQ. This CDR3 contains 14 residues. The CDR3 is CASSGQISNYGYTF. CDR3 nucleotide sequence: TGCGCCAGCAGCGGACAGATCTCTAACTATGGCTACACCTTC.

The CDR3 protein is CASSFQGATGYTF. Here the CDR3 DNA reads TGTGCCAGCAGTTTTCAGGGGGCAACTGGCTACACCTTC. The genes are TRBV27 and TRBJ1-2; 8 bases agree with TRBD1. CDR3 length: 13 residues. The junction had 4 bases not matched to a gene; V was cut back by 3 bases and J by 7 bases. The germline gives CDR1 MNHEY, CDR2 SMNVEV (reference sequence).

V is TRBV29-1 and J is TRBJ2-5, with D perhaps matching TRBD1 (5 bases). The CDR3 extends over 12 amino acids. V was clipped by 4 bases and J by 2 bases, with 8 bases between them. Germline-derived CDR1 and CDR2 are SQVTM and ANQGSEA. The CDR3 region has the DNA TGCAGCGTTGGACAGACACAAGAGACCCAGTACTTC. It codes for CSVGQTQETQYF.

This clone was seen only a few times. The chain carries TRBV12-3 or TRBV12-4 and TRBJ1-6; D is unresolved. V lost 5 bases to trimming and J lost 9 bases, with 5 bases between them. This CDR3 comprises 11 residues. CDR3 protein: CASSRGSPLHF. In DNA form, the CDR3 reads TGTGCCAGCAGTCGGGGTTCACCCCTCCACTTT.

This chain joins TRBV30 and TRBJ1-5; TRBD1 matches 7 bases. CDR3 length equals 13 residues. The ends lost 2 bases at V and 5 bases at J; junction bases unmatched: 3. Germline V gene data show CDR1 as GTSNPN and CDR2 as SVGIG (reference sequence). This CDR3 is CAWSYTGDQPQHF. The CDR3 DNA reads TGTGCCTGGAGTTACACAGGGGATCAGCCCCAGCATTTT.

This clone has more than one count but fewer than ten. The genes are TRBV7-7 and TRBJ2-1, with 11 bases that match TRBD2. CDR1 SSHAT and CDR2 FNYEAQ come from the germline V gene (reference sequence). There are 15 residues in the CDR3. The junction had 7 bases not matched to a gene; V was cut back by 3 bases and J by 9 bases. This CDR3 is CASSLGSGGASEQFF. CDR3 sequence (DNA): TGTGCCAGCAGCTTGGGTAGCGGGGGGGCCAGTGAGCAGTTCTTC.

The CDR3 region has the DNA TGTGCCAGCAGCCTCCGGGGGGCGCAAGAGACCCAGTACTTC. Translated: CASSLRGAQETQYF. The chain employs TRBV7-3 and TRBJ2-5; a weak D match, TRBD2 (7 bases). CDR1 and CDR2 (germline): SGHTA, FQGTGA. This CDR3 has 14 amino acids. Trimming shortened V by 5 bases and J by 2 bases, and 12 bases separated the two germline ends.

This clone has only one observation. This chain links TRBV6-4 with TRBJ2-1; tentatively, D is TRBD1 (5 bases). V dropped 5 bases and J dropped 5 bases, with 10 bases sitting between them. CDR1 is MRHNA and CDR2 is SNTAGT in the germline V gene. This CDR3 contains 13 residues. The CDR3 bases are TGTGCCAGCAGTTGGGGCCCGAACAATGAGCAGTTCTTC. It codes for CASSWGPNNEQFF.

CDR3 region: CASTDLQGRDTQYF. The CDR3 nucleotides are TGCGCCAGCACCGATTTACAGGGGCGGGATACGCAGTATTTT. The chain couples TRBV5-1 to TRBJ2-3; TRBD1 agrees at 7 bases. The germline gives CDR1 SGHRS, CDR2 YFSETQ. There are 14 residues in the CDR3. V shed 6 bases, J shed 6 bases, and the junction held 10 bases outside the gene matches.

The chain has TRBV10-1 and TRBJ1-6; TRBD1 is a possible D gene (6 bases). Between the trimmed V and J ends, which lost 7 bases and 0 bases, there was a span of 19 bases. The CDR3 spans 18 residues. The germline CDR1 and CDR2 sequences are WNHNN and SYGVQD (reference sequence). CDR3 loop: CASNKKDRGFSYNSPLHF. The CDR3 DNA sequence: TGCGCCAGCAACAAAAAGGACAGAGGCTTCTCCTATAATTCACCCCTCCACTTT.

The rearrangement links TRBV28 to TRBJ2-7, with 8 bases lining up with TRBD1. The CDR3 is 14 residues long. Germline V gene sequence: CDR1 MDHEN, CDR2 SYDVKM. Trimming cost V 7 bases and J 4 bases; bases outside gene matches: 9. This chain's CDR3 is CASTLTGEIYEQYF. The CDR3 region has the DNA TGTGCCAGCACCCTGACAGGGGAAATTTACGAGCAGTACTTC.

The rearrangement links TRBV5-1 to TRBJ2-2, with 7 bases fitting TRBD2. CDR3 length: 16 residues. Germline CDR1 SGHRS, CDR2 YFSETQ. Trimming took 2 bases from V and 5 from J; bases not matched to a gene: 9. The CDR3 DNA sequence: TGCGCCAGCAGCTTTGGGAGGGCAACGGAGACCGGGGAGCTGTTTTTT. Protein product: CASSFGRATETGELFF.

This clone was detected only once. The chain has TRBV11-2 and TRBJ2-7; TRBD1 agrees at 7 bases. Germline V gene data show CDR1 as SGHAT and CDR2 as FQNNGV. The trim removed 7 bases at V and 2 bases at J, leaving 11 bases unmatched. The CDR3 is 15 residues long. The CDR3 DNA sequence: TGTGCCAGCACCCCTAATGGACAGGCTACCTACGAGCAGTACTTC. Protein product: CASTPNGQATYEQYF.

The V gene is TRBV18, the J gene TRBJ1-2; D remains unclear. CDR1 is KGHSH, CDR2 LQKENI, per germline. Trimming removed 5 bases at V and 0 bases at J, with 7 bases between. The CDR3 is made up of 13 amino acids. The CDR3: CASSAQPNYGYTF. For the CDR3, the DNA is TGTGCCAGCTCAGCACAGCCTAACTATGGCTACACCTTC.

This clone was seen a single time. This chain connects TRBV5-8 to TRBJ1-2, with D maybe TRBD1 (5 bases). CDR1 SGHTS and CDR2 YDEGEE come from the germline V gene. The V end was cut by 0 bases, the J end by 3 bases, with 12 bases between. This CDR3 region has 15 residues. Written as DNA, the CDR3 is TGTGCCAGCAGCTTGGAGGTGGGGCGCGACTATGGCTACACCTTC. It translates to CASSLEVGRDYGYTF.

The chain couples TRBV7-2 to TRBJ2-7, with D hard to call. CDR3 length equals 13 residues. Germline lookup yields CDR1 SGHTA and CDR2 FQGNSA. V was shortened by 4 bases and J by 0 bases, with 7 bases between the two germline ends. CDR3 nucleotides: TGTGCCAGCAGCTCTAGAATCTCCTACGAGCAGTACTTC. It translates to CASSSRISYEQYF.

The chain joins TRBV30 to TRBJ1-5; D is ambiguous. CDR1 is GTSNPN and CDR2 is SVGIG in the germline V gene (reference sequence). Trimming left V 1 base short and J 3 bases short, with 13 bases between. This CDR3 is built from 15 residues. The CDR3 is CAWSDIGPTNQPQHF. The CDR3 DNA is TGTGCCTGGAGTGACATTGGGCCCACCAATCAGCCCCAGCATTTT.

The V gene is TRBV6-2 or TRBV6-3, the J gene TRBJ2-6, with D possibly TRBD2 on 5 matching bases. V lost 5 bases and J lost 0, with 11 bases in between. CDR1 MNHEY and CDR2 SVGEGT come from the germline V gene. The CDR3 consists of 16 residues. The CDR3 region is CASSQTSSSGANVLTF. In DNA form, the CDR3 reads TGTGCCAGCAGTCAAACTAGTAGCTCTGGGGCCAACGTCCTGACTTTC.

This chain joins TRBV7-9 and TRBJ1-2; D call uncertain. CDR1 and CDR2 (germline): SEHNR, FQNEAQ (reference sequence). CDR3 length: 14 amino acids. Trimming cost V 6 bases and J 0 bases, with 11 bases left between them. This CDR3 is CASRTEGSNYGYTF. The CDR3 DNA follows: TGTGCCAGCAGGACGGAGGGATCTAACTATGGCTACACCTTC.

The chain has TRBV10-3 and TRBJ2-7, with 8 bases identical to TRBD1. The CDR3 covers 14 residues. V lost 4 bases, J lost 6 bases, and 8 bases stayed unmatched. Germline loops: CDR1 ENHRY, CDR2 SYGVKD. CDR3 amino acids: CAISGQGANSEQYF. The CDR3 bases are TGTGCCATCAGTGGCCAGGGGGCGAATAGCGAGCAGTACTTC.

The table lists this clone with a count of one. The genes are TRBV5-1 and TRBJ2-5; 7 nucleotides align to TRBD1. With 4 bases clipped from V and 1 base from J, the junction kept 4 bases outside the gene matches. The CDR3 spans 14 residues. Germline V gene sequence: CDR1 SGHRS, CDR2 YFSETQ. The chain's CDR3 is CASSLGQLQETQYF. The CDR3 DNA follows: TGCGCCAGCAGCCTGGGACAGCTCCAAGAGACCCAGTACTTC. Full variable domain (missing parts from reference TRBV5-1 and TRBJ2-5): KAGVTQTPRYLIKTRGQQVTLSCSPISGHRSVSWYQQTPGQGLQFLFEYFSETQRNKGNFPGRFSGRQFSNSRSEMNVSTLELGDSALYLCASSLGQLQETQYFGPGTRLLVL.

In this sample, this clone turned up once. The chain recombines TRBV3-1 (or the pseudogene TRBV3-2) with TRBJ1-3; D possibly corresponds to TRBD1 (6 bases). V was shortened by 1 base and J by 4 bases, with 11 bases between the two germline ends. The CDR3 is 15 amino acids. The germline V gene has CDR1 LGHDT and CDR2 YNNKEL (reference sequence). In DNA, the CDR3 is TGTGCCAGCAGCCAAGCAGGGGTTGGCGGAAACACCATATATTTT. It encodes CASSQAGVGGNTIYF.

The gene calls are TRBV6-5 and TRBJ1-2; the match to TRBD1 covers 7 bases. The V gene's germline CDR1 is MNHEY and CDR2 SVGAGI. V was pared by 4 bases and J by 8 bases, with 4 bases of the junction left unmatched. CDR3 length: 12 residues. The CDR3 DNA follows: TGTGCCAGCAGTTCCACAGGGGAGGGCTACACCTTC. Its protein product is CASSSTGEGYTF.

The CDR3 region is CASSLGQLPNNEQFF. The CDR3 DNA reads TGTGCCAGCAGCCTTGGACAGTTACCAAACAATGAGCAGTTCTTC. The chain couples TRBV5-8 to TRBJ2-1; D perhaps matches TRBD1 (6 bases). Per the germline V gene, CDR1 is SGHTS and CDR2 is YDEGEE. Trimming left V 4 bases short and J 5 bases short, with 16 bases between. CDR3 length: 15 amino acids.

The rearrangement links TRBV15 to TRBJ1-4; D call uncertain. Germline V gene data show CDR1 as LNHNV and CDR2 as YYDKDF (reference sequence). The V end lost 5 bases, the J end lost 5 bases, and 15 bases lay between the germline ends. The CDR3 contains 15 residues. The CDR3 sequence is CATSPRAGKNEKLFF. The CDR3, as DNA: TGTGCCACCAGCCCCCGCGCGGGGAAAAATGAAAAACTGTTTTTT.

There are a few counts of this clone. The chain uses TRBV7-2 and TRBJ2-7, with TRBD2 as a possible D gene (6 bases). V lost 3 bases to trimming and J lost 3 bases, with 12 bases between them. The CDR3 has 14 amino acids. CDR1 SGHTA and CDR2 FQGNSA come from the germline V gene. CDR3 DNA: TGTGCCAGCAGCTTCGGAGGGGTTATCTACGAGCAGTACTTC. Protein product: CASSFGGVIYEQYF.

The V and J genes are TRBV20-1 and TRBJ1-2; 9 bases are shared with TRBD1. V gave up 3 bases and J gave up 2 bases; unmatched junction bases: 4. The V gene's germline CDR1 is DFQATT and CDR2 SNEGSKA (reference sequence). The CDR3 has 14 residues. The CDR3 sequence is CSASGTGTNYGYTF. The CDR3 bases are TGCAGTGCTAGTGGGACAGGGACAAACTATGGCTACACCTTC.